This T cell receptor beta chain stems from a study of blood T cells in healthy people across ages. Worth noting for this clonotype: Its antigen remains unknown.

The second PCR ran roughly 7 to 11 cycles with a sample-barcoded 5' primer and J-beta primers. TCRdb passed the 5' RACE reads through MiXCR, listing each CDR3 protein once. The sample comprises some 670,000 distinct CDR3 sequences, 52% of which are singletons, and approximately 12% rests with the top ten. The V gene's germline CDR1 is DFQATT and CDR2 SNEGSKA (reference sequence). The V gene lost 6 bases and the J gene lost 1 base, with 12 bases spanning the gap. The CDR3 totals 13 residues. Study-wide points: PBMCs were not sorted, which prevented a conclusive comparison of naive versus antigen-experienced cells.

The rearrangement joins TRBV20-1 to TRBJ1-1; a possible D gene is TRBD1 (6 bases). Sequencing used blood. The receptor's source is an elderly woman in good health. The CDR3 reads CSAAGGRNTEAFF. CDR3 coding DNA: TGCAGTGCAGCGGGGGGCAGGAACACTGAAGCTTTCTTT.